The source of this T cell receptor (beta chain) is a study of control samples from healthy donors and cancer patients. V dropped 8 bases and J dropped 1; count of bases not matched to a gene: 3. Germline V lookup: CDR1 ENHRY, CDR2 SYGVKD. CDR3 length: 14 amino acids. Method: immunoSEQ multiplex PCR; TCRdb's copy keeps in-frame clones and lacks some. Of about 170,000 clones listed, just over 85% are singletons. The genes are TRBV10-3 and TRBJ2-5; 11 bases map to TRBD2. The origin of this receptor is a woman aged 30 to 39 in good health. Material: blood. The chain's CDR3 is CAIGGTSGQETQYF. The DNA of the CDR3 is TGTGCCATCGGAGGGACTAGCGGCCAAGAGACCCAGTACTTC.